Sequencing of this T cell receptor (beta chain) was carried out in a study of response to subunit inactivated influenza vaccine. This clonotype was found a few times. TCRdb fed the RT-PCR reads into MiXCR, producing one record per CDR3 protein. The data show about 570,000 distinct CDR3 sequences, over 9% seen once. The germline V and J ends were trimmed by 6 bases and 7 bases, with 15 bases remaining between them. The CDR3 consists of 14 residues. Another study also made use of these data, one on T cells expressing NK-cell markers. Turning to that study: Making the TCR beta cDNA relied on 5'RACE template switching with UMIs.

Sequencing was performed on PBMCs from blood, taken on the day of vaccination. The chain joins TRBV12-3 or TRBV12-4 to TRBJ2-2; D is unresolved. The sequence came from a man aged 50 or older who received an inactivated influenza vaccine. CDR3 in DNA: TGTGCCAGCAGCCCCACTCCTGTGGGCGGGGAGCTGTTTTTT. Amino acid sequence: CASSPTPVGGELFF.